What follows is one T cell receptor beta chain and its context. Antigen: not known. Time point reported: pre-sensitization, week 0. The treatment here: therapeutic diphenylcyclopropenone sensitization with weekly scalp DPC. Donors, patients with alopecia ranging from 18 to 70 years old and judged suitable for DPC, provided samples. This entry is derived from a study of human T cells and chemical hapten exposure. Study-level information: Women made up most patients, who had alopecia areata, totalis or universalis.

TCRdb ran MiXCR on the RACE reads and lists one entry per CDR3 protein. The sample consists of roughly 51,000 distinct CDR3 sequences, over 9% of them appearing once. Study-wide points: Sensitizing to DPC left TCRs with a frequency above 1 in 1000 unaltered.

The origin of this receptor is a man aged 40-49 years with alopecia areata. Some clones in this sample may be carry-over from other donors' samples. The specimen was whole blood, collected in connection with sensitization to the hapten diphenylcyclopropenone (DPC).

The CDR3 here is CASSLPGGAPGELFF. DNA of the CDR3: TGCGCCAGCAGCTTGCCAGGGGGCGCACCCGGGGAGCTGTTTTTT. The chain uses TRBV5-1 and TRBJ2-2; 8 bases are shared with TRBD1. The CDR3 contains 15 residues. CDR1 is SGHRS, CDR2 YFSETQ, per germline. The trim removed 1 base at V and 6 bases at J, leaving 5 bases unmatched.